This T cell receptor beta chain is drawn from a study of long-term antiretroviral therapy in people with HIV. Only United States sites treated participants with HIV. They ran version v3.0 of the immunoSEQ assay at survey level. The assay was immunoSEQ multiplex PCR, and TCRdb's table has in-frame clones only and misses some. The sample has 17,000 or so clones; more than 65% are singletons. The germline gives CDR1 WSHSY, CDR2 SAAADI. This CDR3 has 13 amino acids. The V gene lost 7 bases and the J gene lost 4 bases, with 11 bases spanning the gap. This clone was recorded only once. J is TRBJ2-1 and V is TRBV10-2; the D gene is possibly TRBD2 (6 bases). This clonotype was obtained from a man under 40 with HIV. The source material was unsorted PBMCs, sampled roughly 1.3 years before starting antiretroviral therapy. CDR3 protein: CASKGGGYNEQFF. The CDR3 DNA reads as TGCGCCAGCAAGGGAGGAGGTTACAATGAGCAGTTCTTC.